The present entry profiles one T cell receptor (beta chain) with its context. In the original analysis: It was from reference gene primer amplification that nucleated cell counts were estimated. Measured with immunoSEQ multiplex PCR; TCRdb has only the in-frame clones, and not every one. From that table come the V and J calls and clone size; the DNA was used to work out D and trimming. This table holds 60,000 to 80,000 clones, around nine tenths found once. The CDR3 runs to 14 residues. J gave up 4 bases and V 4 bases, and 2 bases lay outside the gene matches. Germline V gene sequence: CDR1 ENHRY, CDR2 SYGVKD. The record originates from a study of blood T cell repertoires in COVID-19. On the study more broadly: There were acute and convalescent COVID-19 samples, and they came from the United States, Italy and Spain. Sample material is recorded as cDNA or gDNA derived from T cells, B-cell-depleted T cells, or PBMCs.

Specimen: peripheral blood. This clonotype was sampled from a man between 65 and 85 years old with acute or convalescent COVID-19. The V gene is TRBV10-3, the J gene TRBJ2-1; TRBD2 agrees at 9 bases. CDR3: CAISVAGEYNEQFF. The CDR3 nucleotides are TGTGCCATCAGTGTAGCGGGAGAATACAATGAGCAGTTCTTC.